This is a list of T cell receptor beta chains from one sample in a study of regulatory T cells in long-lasting Graves disease. Via MiXCR, TCRdb re-called the multiplex PCR reads, giving one row per CDR3 protein. This sample has roughly 400,000 distinct CDR3 sequences, with roughly 20% found just once. Sequences were derived from peripheral blood mononuclear cells (PBMCs), sampled when the disease was refractory, from a patient treated with antithyroid drugs. The receptor set was obtained from a female donor with Graves disease. Both conserved end residues are part of each CDR3. D genes are given only for firm matches. A clone size is listed for some rows: how often the clone was seen (once, few, many), or a class if it is expanded.

V gene	J gene	clone size	D gene	CDR3 DNA	CDR3 protein
TRBV2	TRBJ2-7	many	TRBD2	TGTGCCAGCAGCCCACTAGCGGGAGGACCTCGGGTGCAGTACTTC	CASSPLAGGPRVQYF
TRBV4-1	TRBJ1-1	.	.	TGCGCCAGCAGCCAAACGGGTATCACTGAAGCTTTCTTT	CASSQTGITEAFF
TRBV7-9	TRBJ2-7	many	TRBD2	TGTGCCAGCAGCCCGCGGGAGTTTTACGAGCAGTACTTC	CASSPREFYEQYF
TRBV20-1	TRBJ2-7	few	.	TGCAGTGCTAGAGGGGAATGGGGCAGGACCTACGAGCAGTACTTC	CSARGEWGRTYEQYF
TRBV29-1	TRBJ1-2	.	.	TGCAGCGTTGAGACAGATAACTATTCGGATGGCTACACCTTC	CSVETDNYSDGYTF
TRBV11-2	TRBJ1-1	.	TRBD1	TGTGCCAGCAGCTTAACAGGACAAACCCGTCTCCCAGGGGGGAACGAAGCTTTCTTT	CASSLTGQTRLPGGNEAFF
TRBV7-9	TRBJ1-2	few	.	TGTGCCAGCAGAGGACCCTCCATGATTAGGGGCTACACCTTC	CASRGPSMIRGYTF
TRBV27	TRBJ2-7	few	.	TGTGCCAGTCGCCAGGAAAGAGGACCCTACGAGCAGTACTTC	CASRQERGPYEQYF
TRBV7-3	TRBJ2-7	.	TRBD1	TGTGTTGGCCCGGGACAGACTTCTAACGAGCAGTACTTC	CVGPGQTSNEQYF
TRBV7-2	TRBJ2-5	medium-sized	TRBD2	TGTGCCAGCAGTTCTCAAGATAGCGGGAGTGGGACCCAGTACTTC	CASSSQDSGSGTQYF
TRBV19	TRBJ2-1	.	TRBD1	TGTGCCAGTAGTTGGGGACAGGGAAATGAGCAGTTCTTC	CASSWGQGNEQFF
TRBV20-1	TRBJ1-1	few	.	TGCAGTTTTTTCCCCCCGAGTGCTGAAGCTTTCTTT	CSFFPPSAEAFF
TRBV12-3/TRBV12-4	TRBJ1-4	many	.	TGTGCCAGCAGTTCCATGGGCTGGGGATCAAATGAAAAACTGTTTTTT	CASSSMGWGSNEKLFF
TRBV12-3/TRBV12-4	TRBJ1-1	many	.	TGTGCCAGCAGTTTAGCCGGACGTTTGAACACTGAAGCTTTCTTT	CASSLAGRLNTEAFF
TRBV20-1	TRBJ2-4	.	.	TGCAGTGCTAGAGCAGGGGAGGGGACGGGAAACATTCAGTACTTC	CSARAGEGTGNIQYF
TRBV6-5	TRBJ1-2	.	TRBD1	TGTGCCAGCAGTTCCCTGGAGGGGGCGAACTATGGCTACACCTTC	CASSSLEGANYGYTF
TRBV10-3	TRBJ1-5	.	.	TGTGCCATCGGGCCCCCGGGTGGCGGTCAGCCCCAGCATTTT	CAIGPPGGGQPQHF
TRBV20-1	TRBJ2-2	.	.	TGCAGTGCTAGGCACACGAACACCGGGGAGCTGTTTTTT	CSARHTNTGELFF
TRBV7-6	TRBJ1-2	.	.	TGTGCCAGCAGCTTTGACAGGACCTATGGCTACACCTTC	CASSFDRTYGYTF
TRBV6-2/TRBV6-3	TRBJ2-3	once	.	TGTGCCAGCAGCGCCGGGACTAGCACAGATACGCAGTATTTT	CASSAGTSTDTQYF
TRBV7-2	TRBJ2-2	.	.	TGTGCCAGCAGTGGGAAGGACAGCTACACCGGGGAGCTGTTTTTT	CASSGKDSYTGELFF
TRBV12-3/TRBV12-4	TRBJ1-5	many	.	TGTGCCAGCAGTTTCGGGCAGACCGGCAATCAGCCCCAGCATTTT	CASSFGQTGNQPQHF
TRBV28	TRBJ2-7	many	.	TGTGCCAGCAGTTTCCCTATCACACCCTACGAGCAGTACTTC	CASSFPITPYEQYF
TRBV6-1	TRBJ1-5	many	.	TGTGCCAGCAGTAACCCGGGGCCGGGGGCCCAGCATTTT	CASSNPGPGAQHF
TRBV9	TRBJ2-6	.	.	TGTGCCAGCAGCGGTAGTCAGGGACTCTCTGGGGCCAACGTCCTGACTTTC	CASSGSQGLSGANVLTF
TRBV20-1	TRBJ2-5	.	.	TGCAGTGCTACCGGGGAGGGGGTTTCTCAAGAGACCCAGTACTTC	CSATGEGVSQETQYF
TRBV27	TRBJ1-2	many	.	TGTGCCAGCAGTACCACGACAGCTAACTATGGCTACACCTTC	CASSTTTANYGYTF
TRBV7-2	TRBJ1-2	many	.	TGTGCCAGCAGCTTAAGGGGCGACTATGGCTACACCTTC	CASSLRGDYGYTF
TRBV7-2	TRBJ2-7	few	.	TGTGCCAGCAGCTTTACTAGGGCCTACGAGCAGTACTTC	CASSFTRAYEQYF
TRBV7-2	TRBJ1-5	.	.	TGTGCCAGCAGCTTACTAGGGGGTGGTGATCAGCCCCAGCATTTT	CASSLLGGGDQPQHF
TRBV7-2	TRBJ2-5	many	.	TGTGCCAGCAGCGAGGGGTGGGGAGAGACCCAGTACTTC	CASSEGWGETQYF
TRBV6-2/TRBV6-3	TRBJ2-2	few	.	TGTGCCAGCAGTTCACAGGGTGGCGGGGAGCTGTTTTTT	CASSSQGGGELFF
TRBV5-1	TRBJ2-7	many	.	TGCGCCAGCGGCTGGGGGTCCTACGAGCAGTACTTC	CASGWGSYEQYF
TRBV12-3/TRBV12-4	TRBJ1-1	.	.	TGTGCCAGCAGTTTCCAGGGTTTGAACACTGAAGCTTTCTTT	CASSFQGLNTEAFF
TRBV5-1	TRBJ2-5	.	.	TGCGCCAGCAGCTTGGGGACTGCTTCGTGGACTCAGTACTTC	CASSLGTASWTQYF
TRBV9	TRBJ1-4	many	TRBD1	TGTGCCAGCAGCGTTAGACAGGGGGTTGGAGAAAAACTGTTTTTT	CASSVRQGVGEKLFF
TRBV2	TRBJ1-1	few	TRBD1	TGTGCCAGCAGTGCAAGAGAACAGGGGCTGGGCACTGAAGCTTTCTTT	CASSAREQGLGTEAFF
TRBV7-2	TRBJ2-2	.	.	TGTGCCAGCAGCTTAGTGGCTTCGAGCACCGGGGAGCTGTTTTTT	CASSLVASSTGELFF
TRBV9	TRBJ2-3	.	TRBD2	TGTGCCAGCAGCACTAGCGGGTGGACGATCGGAGATACGCAGTATTTT	CASSTSGWTIGDTQYF
TRBV5-1	TRBJ1-6	few	.	TGCGCCAGCAGCTTGGGTGGAGGAGACTCTTCACCCCTCCACTTT	CASSLGGGDSSPLHF
TRBV30	TRBJ2-7	many	TRBD1	TGTGCCTGGAAACAGGGGTCCTACGAGCAGTACTTC	CAWKQGSYEQYF
TRBV20-1	TRBJ2-7	many	TRBD1	TGCAGTGCAGACTCGACAGGGGGCTACGAGCAGTACTTC	CSADSTGGYEQYF
TRBV27	TRBJ2-2	few	.	TGTGCCAGCAGTCCGGGAATGAACACCGGGGAGCTGTTTTTT	CASSPGMNTGELFF
TRBV6-2/TRBV6-3	TRBJ2-7	few	TRBD1	TGTGCCAGCAGTGAAGGGACAGGGGAAATCTACGAGCAGTACTTC	CASSEGTGEIYEQYF
TRBV10-3	TRBJ2-7	many	.	TGTGCCATCAGCCGAGGGACGGCCGACGAGCAGTACTTC	CAISRGTADEQYF
TRBV9	TRBJ1-1	.	TRBD1	TGTGCCAGCAGCGCCGGGGGGACAGGGGTTCTCAGTGGAGCTTTCTTT	CASSAGGTGVLSGAFF
TRBV27	TRBJ2-2	few	TRBD2	TGTGCCAGCAGTTTTAGCGGGAGTTCCGGGGAGCTGTTTTTT	CASSFSGSSGELFF
TRBV28	TRBJ1-5	many	.	TGTGCCAGCAGTTTTGGTAGCAATCAGCCCCAGCATTTT	CASSFGSNQPQHF
TRBV19	TRBJ2-3	.	.	TGTGCCAGTAGTATGGGTGAAACAGATACGCAGTATTTT	CASSMGETDTQYF
TRBV7-2	TRBJ2-2	.	.	TGTGCCAGCAGCTTGCTAGTCCAGACCGGGGAGCTGTTTTTT	CASSLLVQTGELFF